This T cell receptor (beta chain) was obtained from a study of T cell changes during pregnancy in multiple sclerosis. Measured with immunoSEQ multiplex PCR; TCRdb has only the in-frame clones, and not every one. The sample has roughly 46,000 clones, around 93% seen once. This CDR3 is 15 amino acids long. V lost 6 bases to trimming and J lost 9 bases; unmatched junction nucleotides: 10. Germline assignment: CDR1 SQVTM and CDR2 ANQGSEA. A remark on this clone: This specimen includes other DNA sequences encoding the same CDR3.

The V call is TRBV29-1, the J call TRBJ2-1; 14 positions agree with TRBD2. This specimen was CD8+ T cells from peripheral blood mononuclear cells, taken after pregnancy. The origin of this receptor is a female donor with multiple sclerosis, enrolled in a pregnancy study. In nucleotides, the CDR3 is TGCAGCGTCCAATCGGGACTAGCGGGAGTGGGTGAGCAGTTCTTC. It is translated as CSVQSGLAGVGEQFF.